Sequencing of this TCR beta chain was carried out in a study of neurological immune-mediated disorders. The CDR3 spans 15 residues. The V gene lost 4 bases and the J gene lost 3 bases, with 17 bases spanning the gap. Looked up from germline, CDR1 is SGHRS and CDR2 is YFSETQ. This clonotype was detected ten times or more. 5'RACE generated cDNA with 10-nucleotide random UMIs. A single record per CDR3 protein comes from TCRdb applying MiXCR to the 5' RACE reads. The top ten hold 4.5% to 5% of the sample, which has tens of thousands of distinct CDR3 sequences, 6.5% to 8.5% seen once. The unsorted libraries were made from 2 million PBMCs kept at -80 C.

Material for sequencing was PBMCs. The receptor was isolated from a woman between 40 and 50 years old in good health. The rearrangement links TRBV5-1 to TRBJ2-7; D possibly uses TRBD1 or TRBD2 (5 bases each). The CDR3 nucleotides are TGCGCCAGCAGCCCCACCCGTGGGACCTACTACGAGCAGTACTTC. It codes for CASSPTRGTYYEQYF.